This TCR beta chain was profiled in a study of T cell changes during pregnancy in multiple sclerosis. TCRdb keeps only in-frame clones here, not all; method: immunoSEQ multiplex PCR. The data hold 70,000 to 95,000 clones, with around 93% observed a single time. Unmatched junction bases numbered 10, after V lost 6 bases and J lost 8 bases. The CDR3 runs to 15 residues. The germline V gene has CDR1 MNHNS and CDR2 SASEGT. V gene TRBV6-1 combines with J gene TRBJ1-5; 10 nucleotides agree with TRBD1. Sample: peripheral blood, taken in the third trimester of pregnancy. The clonotype comes from a female donor with multiple sclerosis, enrolled in a pregnancy study. The CDR3 region has the DNA TGTGCCAGCAGCCTCACAGGGGACAGGGGAGAGCCCCAGCATTTT. It translates to CASSLTGDRGEPQHF.